These 15 T cell receptor beta chains came from one sample sequenced in a study of blood T cell repertoires in COVID-19. Profiling relied on immunoSEQ multiplex PCR, and the TCRdb table lists in-frame clones only, not all of them. The sample gives 70,000 to 95,000 clones, more than 70% of which show up once; less than 2.5% is in the top ten. The sequencing sample was made of peripheral blood. These receptor sequences come from a man aged 45-65 years with acute or convalescent COVID-19.

The V gene is TRBV3-1 (or the pseudogene TRBV3-2), the J gene TRBJ2-1, with 11 bases fitting TRBD2. This CDR3 contains 17 residues. The germline V gene encodes CDR1 LGHDT and CDR2 YNNKEL (reference sequence). V gave up 4 bases and J gave up 6 bases; unmatched junction bases: 11. The CDR3 here is CASSLALLAGVGNEQFF. DNA of the CDR3: TGTGCCAGCAGCCTTGCGTTACTAGCGGGAGTTGGCAATGAGCAGTTCTTC.

This clone was detected once. The chain couples TRBV11-3 to TRBJ2-3; tentatively, D is TRBD1 (5 bases). The CDR3 is made up of 14 amino acids. Trimming pared 4 bases from V and 2 bases from J, leaving 10 bases between. Germline values: CDR1 SGHNT, CDR2 YENEEA. This CDR3 is CASSSRANTDTQYF. CDR3 nucleotide sequence: TGTGCCAGCAGCTCCAGGGCCAACACAGATACGCAGTATTTT.

This chain uses TRBV7-2 with TRBJ1-5; possible D gene TRBD1, 5 bases. Trimming stripped 1 base from V and 1 base from J, with 8 bases between. There are 15 residues in the CDR3. In germline, CDR1 is SGHTA, CDR2 FQGNSA. CDR3 loop: CASSLGGDSNQPQHF. The CDR3 nucleotides are TGTGCCAGCAGCTTAGGCGGGGACAGCAATCAGCCCCAGCATTTT.

The V gene is TRBV9, the J gene TRBJ2-2; TRBD2 matches 8 bases. The CDR3 runs to 16 residues. V was clipped by 0 bases and J by 1 base; unmatched bases: 2. The germline V gene encodes CDR1 SGDLS and CDR2 YYNGEE. For the CDR3, the DNA is TGTGCCAGCAGCGTAGGTCTAGCGGGGAACACCGGGGAGCTGTTTTTT. It yields the protein CASSVGLAGNTGELFF.

The rearrangement uses TRBV18 and TRBJ2-5; 12 nucleotides agree with TRBD2. The CDR3 is made up of 19 amino acids. Germline trimming cut 1 base from V and 5 bases from J; bases unmatched to any gene: 14. Germline V gives CDR1 KGHSH, CDR2 LQKENI. The CDR3 is CASSPRQRLAGERGETQYF. Here the CDR3 DNA reads TGTGCCAGCTCACCACGTCAAAGACTAGCGGGAGAGAGGGGGGAGACCCAGTACTTC.

The V call is TRBV28, the J call TRBJ1-2; 11 bases agree with TRBD1. Germline CDR1 MDHEN, CDR2 SYDVKM. The CDR3 covers 16 residues. With V trimmed by 7 bases and J by 2 bases, 9 bases remained unmatched. The chain's CDR3 is CASNLDRDRGNYGYTF. CDR3 in DNA: TGTGCCAGCAATCTTGACCGGGACAGGGGGAACTATGGCTACACCTTC.

The chain links TRBV3-1 (or the pseudogene TRBV3-2) to TRBJ2-7; 8 bases are shared with TRBD2. The junction had 6 bases not matched to a gene; V was cut back by 5 bases and J by 3 bases. CDR3 length: 14 residues. Germline V gene data show CDR1 as LGHDT and CDR2 as YNNKEL (reference sequence). The CDR3 loop is CASSETSGNYEQYF. The CDR3 coding sequence is TGTGCCAGCAGCGAAACTAGCGGAAACTACGAGCAGTACTTC.

This clone was counted once. The chain combines TRBV3-1 (or the pseudogene TRBV3-2) with TRBJ2-7; maybe TRBD2 (5 bases). The length of the CDR3 is 15 residues. Trimming left V 3 bases short and J 0 bases short, with 12 bases between. In germline, CDR1 is LGHDT, CDR2 YNNKEL (reference sequence). The CDR3 DNA follows: TGTGCCAGCAGCCAGGGTCGAGCGGCCTCCTACGAGCAGTACTTC. Translated: CASSQGRAASYEQYF.

In DNA, the CDR3 is TGTGCCAGTAGTATATCCCCACAGGGGGGCACCGGGGAGCTGTTTTTT. Residues: CASSISPQGGTGELFF. The chain combines TRBV19 with TRBJ2-2; TRBD1 aligns across 8 bases. Germline-derived CDR1 and CDR2 are LNHDA and SQIVND (reference sequence). The CDR3 runs to 16 residues. Trimming cost V 2 bases and J 4 bases; bases outside gene matches: 6. The full variable domain, rest sourced from reference TRBV19 and TRBJ2-2, is DGGITQSPKYLFRKEGQNVTLSCEQNLNHDAMYWYRQDPGQGLRLIYYSQIVNDFQKGDIAEGYSVSREKKESFPLTVTSAQKNPTAFYLCASSISPQGGTGELFFGEGSRLTVL.

V is TRBV28 and J is TRBJ2-7, with a tentative D call TRBD2 (6 bases). Germline V gene lookup returns CDR1 MDHEN and CDR2 SYDVKM. The CDR3 totals 14 residues. V gave up 7 bases and J gave up 7 bases, with 20 bases separating them. The CDR3 is CASKAGPLEGEQYF. CDR3 nucleotide sequence: TGTGCCAGCAAGGCGGGACCATTAGAGGGGGAGCAGTACTTC.

The chain combines TRBV12-3 or TRBV12-4 with TRBJ1-5; a weak D match, TRBD1 (6 bases). The ends were cut back, 8 bases at V and 1 base at J, with 6 bases in the middle. This CDR3 is built from 12 residues. CDR3 sequence: CASQGSNQPQHF. DNA of the CDR3: TGTGCCAGCCAGGGGAGCAATCAGCCCCAGCATTTT.

This CDR3 is CASSVGGRGARPPGQETQYF. The CDR3 bases are TGTGCCAGCAGCGTAGGAGGCCGCGGGGCACGACCCCCGGGCCAAGAGACCCAGTACTTC. The rearrangement joins TRBV9 to TRBJ2-5; a possible D gene is TRBD2 (6 bases). Germline CDR1 reads SGDLS; CDR2 reads YYNGEE. V shed 0 bases and J shed 1 base, with 25 bases lying between them. The CDR3 spans 20 residues.

This rearrangement joins TRBV5-1 to TRBJ1-6; D gene unclear. V shed 2 bases and J shed 9 bases, with 12 bases lying between them. This CDR3 spans 14 amino acids. From germline, CDR1 is SGHRS and CDR2 YFSETQ. The CDR3 region is CASSFPGFGSPLHF. The CDR3 region has the DNA TGCGCCAGCAGCTTTCCAGGATTTGGTTCACCCCTCCACTTT.

This clone has a single count. V and J are TRBV10-1 and TRBJ2-7; possibly TRBD2 for D (6 bases). CDR3 length equals 13 residues. CDR1 and CDR2 from the germline V gene are WNHNN and SYGVQD (reference sequence). V lost 5 bases and J lost 7, with 15 bases in between. DNA of the CDR3: TGCGCCAGCAGTACCGGGACCGGGGGTGAGCAGTACTTC. This sequence encodes CASSTGTGGEQYF.

The chain recombines TRBV14 with TRBJ2-1, with D possibly TRBD1 on 5 matching bases. Germline V gene data show CDR1 as SGHDN and CDR2 as FVKESK. This CDR3 has 14 residues. V lost 3 bases and J 7 bases, leaving 13 bases between the germline ends. CDR3 DNA sequence: TGTGCCAGCAGCCATCGCAGCCAGGGAAATGAGCAGTTCTTC. Translation gives CASSHRSQGNEQFF.